This TCR beta chain stems from a study of graft-versus-host responses after intestinal transplantation. As for the study in general: Multivisceral, liver-intestinal, or isolated intestinal grafts went to recipients. After anti-thymocyte globulin induction, recipients took tacrolimus and steroids for about 3 years.

This CDR3 comprises 15 residues. CDR1 is LNHDA and CDR2 is SQIVND in the germline V gene (reference sequence). With V trimmed by 7 bases and J by 1 base, 4 bases remained unmatched. General study points: There were GvH clones found in recipient marrow, and some of them appeared first in ileum or blood. When patients had graft-donor T cell macrochimerism, their allografts held high graft-versus-host to host-versus-graft clonal ratios.

Sequenced by immunoSEQ multiplex PCR; TCRdb stores in-frame clones only, minus some. The data contain about 100,000 clones, roughly 84% of them singletons. On this clone itself: Its antigen is undetermined.

The receptor comes from a human donor who received an intestinal transplant. The sample here was unstimulated CD4+ T cells sorted from spleen or lymph node cells, taken before intestinal transplant. This sequence joins TRBV19 and TRBJ2-2; 9 bases fit TRBD2. The CDR3: CASTPSGENTGELFF. CDR3 DNA: TGTGCCAGTACCCCTAGCGGGGAGAACACCGGGGAGCTGTTTTTT.